The TCR beta chain under discussion was sequenced for a study of blood T cell repertoires in COVID-19. Background on the study: The origin of the acute and convalescent COVID-19 samples was the United States, Italy and Spain. T cells, B-cell-depleted T cells, or PBMCs provided the cDNA or gDNA that served as material.

There are 16 residues in the CDR3. V dropped 1 base and J dropped 2 bases, with 12 bases sitting between them. Per the germline V gene, CDR1 is SGHDN and CDR2 is FVKESK. In the authors' workflow: Reference gene primer amplification gave estimated nucleated cell counts. Data came from immunoSEQ multiplex PCR; TCRdb stores just in-frame clones and leaves some out. V and J calls and clone size are as listed in that table; D and trimming were resolved from the DNA. This table has 190,000 or so clones, more than 75% appearing once. The rearrangement joins TRBV14 to TRBJ2-1, with D perhaps matching TRBD2 (6 bases). Source material: peripheral blood. This TCR came from a man aged 35 to 55 with active or convalescent COVID-19. The CDR3 sequence: CASSQVGGTPYNEQFF. The CDR3 nucleotides are TGTGCCAGCAGCCAAGTAGGCGGGACCCCCTACAATGAGCAGTTCTTC.